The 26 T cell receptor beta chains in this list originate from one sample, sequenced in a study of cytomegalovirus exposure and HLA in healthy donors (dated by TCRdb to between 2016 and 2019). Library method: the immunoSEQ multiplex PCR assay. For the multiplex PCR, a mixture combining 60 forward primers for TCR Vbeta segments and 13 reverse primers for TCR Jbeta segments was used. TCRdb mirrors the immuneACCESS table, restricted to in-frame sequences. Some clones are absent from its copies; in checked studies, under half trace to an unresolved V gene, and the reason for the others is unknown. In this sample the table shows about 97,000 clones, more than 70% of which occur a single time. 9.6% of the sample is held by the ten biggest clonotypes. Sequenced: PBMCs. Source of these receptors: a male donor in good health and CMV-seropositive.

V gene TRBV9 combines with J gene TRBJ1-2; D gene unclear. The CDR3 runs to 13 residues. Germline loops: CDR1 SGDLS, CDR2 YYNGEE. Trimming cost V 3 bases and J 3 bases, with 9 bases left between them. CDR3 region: CASSGALHYGYTF. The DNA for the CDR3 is TGTGCCAGCAGCGGGGCCCTCCACTATGGCTACACCTTC. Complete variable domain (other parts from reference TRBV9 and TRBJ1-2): DSGVTQTPKHLITATGQRVTLRCSPRSGDLSVYWYQQSLDQGLQFLIQYYNGEERAKGNILERFSAQQFPDLHSELNLSSLELGDSALYFCASSGALHYGYTFGSGTRLTVV.

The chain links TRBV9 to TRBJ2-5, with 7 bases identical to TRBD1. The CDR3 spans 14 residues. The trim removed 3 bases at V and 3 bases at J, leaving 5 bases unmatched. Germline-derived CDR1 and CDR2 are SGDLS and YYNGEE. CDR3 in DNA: TGTGCCAGCAGCGACCCCGGGACAGAAGAGACCCAGTACTTC. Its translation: CASSDPGTEETQYF.

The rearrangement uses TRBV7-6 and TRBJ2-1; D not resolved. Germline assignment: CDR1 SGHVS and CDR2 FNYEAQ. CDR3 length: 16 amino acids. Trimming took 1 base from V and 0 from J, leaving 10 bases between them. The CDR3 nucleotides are TGTGCCAGCAGCTTAGAGCGAGTGAGCTCCTACAATGAGCAGTTCTTC. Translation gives CASSLERVSSYNEQFF. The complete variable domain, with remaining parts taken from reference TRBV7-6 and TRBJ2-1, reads GAGVSQSPRYKVTKRGQDVALRCDPISGHVSLYWYRQALGQGPEFLTYFNYEAQQDKSGLPNDRFSAERPEGSISTLTIQRTEQRDSAMYRCASSLERVSSYNEQFFGPGTRLTVL.

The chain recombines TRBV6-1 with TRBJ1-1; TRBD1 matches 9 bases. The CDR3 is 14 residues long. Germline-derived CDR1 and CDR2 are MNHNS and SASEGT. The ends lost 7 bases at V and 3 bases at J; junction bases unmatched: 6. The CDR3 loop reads CASTTGQGHTEAFF. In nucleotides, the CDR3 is TGTGCCAGCACCACGGGACAGGGACACACTGAAGCTTTCTTT.

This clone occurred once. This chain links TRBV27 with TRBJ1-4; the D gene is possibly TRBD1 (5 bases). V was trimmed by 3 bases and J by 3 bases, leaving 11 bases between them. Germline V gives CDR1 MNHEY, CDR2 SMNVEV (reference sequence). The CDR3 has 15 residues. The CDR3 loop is CASSFRGEANEKLFF. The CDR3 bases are TGTGCCAGCAGTTTTCGGGGGGAGGCTAATGAAAAACTGTTTTTT.

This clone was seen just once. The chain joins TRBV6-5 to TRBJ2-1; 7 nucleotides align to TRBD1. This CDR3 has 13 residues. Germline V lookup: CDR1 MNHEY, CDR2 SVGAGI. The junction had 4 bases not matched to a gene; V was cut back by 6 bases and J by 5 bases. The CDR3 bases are TGTGCCAGCAGCAGACAGGGAAACAATGAGCAGTTCTTC. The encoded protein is CASSRQGNNEQFF.

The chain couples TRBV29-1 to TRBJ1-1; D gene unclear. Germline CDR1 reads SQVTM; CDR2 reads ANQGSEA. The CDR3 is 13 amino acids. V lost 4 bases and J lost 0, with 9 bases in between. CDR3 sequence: CSVAAVMNTEAFF. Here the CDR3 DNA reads TGCAGCGTTGCCGCAGTTATGAACACTGAAGCTTTCTTT.

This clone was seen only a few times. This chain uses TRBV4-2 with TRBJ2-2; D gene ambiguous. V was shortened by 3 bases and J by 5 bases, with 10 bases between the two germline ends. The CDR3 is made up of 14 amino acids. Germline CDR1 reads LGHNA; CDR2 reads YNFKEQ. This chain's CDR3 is CASSHRVVTGELFF. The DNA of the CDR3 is TGTGCCAGCAGCCACCGGGTGGTAACCGGGGAGCTGTTTTTT.

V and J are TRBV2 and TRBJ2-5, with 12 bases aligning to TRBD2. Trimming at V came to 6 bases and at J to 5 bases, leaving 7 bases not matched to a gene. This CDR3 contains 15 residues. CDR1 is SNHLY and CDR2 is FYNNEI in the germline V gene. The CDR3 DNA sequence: TGTGCCAGCAGCCTAGCGGGAGGGCCGCGGGAGACCCAGTACTTC. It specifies CASSLAGGPRETQYF. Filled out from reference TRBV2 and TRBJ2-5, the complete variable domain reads EPEVTQTPSHQVTQMGQEVILRCVPISNHLYFYWYRQILGQKVEFLVSFYNNEISEKSEIFDDQFSVERPDGSNFTLKIRSTKLEDSAMYFCASSLAGGPRETQYFGPGTRLLVL.

CDR3 region: CASSPLLTRQGGGYTF. CDR3 sequence (DNA): TGTGCCAGCAGCCCCCTATTGACAAGGCAGGGTGGTGGCTACACCTTC. This rearrangement joins TRBV7-2 to TRBJ1-2; tentatively, D is TRBD1 (5 bases). Germline assignment: CDR1 SGHTA and CDR2 FQGNSA. V dropped 5 bases and J dropped 7 bases, with 23 bases sitting between them. CDR3 size: 16 residues.

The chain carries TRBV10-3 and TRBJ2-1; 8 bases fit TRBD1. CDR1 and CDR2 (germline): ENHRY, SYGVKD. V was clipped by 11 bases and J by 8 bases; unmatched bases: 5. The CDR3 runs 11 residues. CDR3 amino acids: CAATGGDEQFF. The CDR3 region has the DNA TGTGCCGCCACAGGGGGAGATGAGCAGTTCTTC.

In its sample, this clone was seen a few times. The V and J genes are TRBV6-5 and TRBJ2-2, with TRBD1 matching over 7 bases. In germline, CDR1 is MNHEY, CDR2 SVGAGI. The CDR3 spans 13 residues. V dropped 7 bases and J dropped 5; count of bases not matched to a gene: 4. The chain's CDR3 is CASNTGETGELFF. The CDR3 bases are TGTGCCAGCAATACAGGGGAGACCGGGGAGCTGTTTTTT.

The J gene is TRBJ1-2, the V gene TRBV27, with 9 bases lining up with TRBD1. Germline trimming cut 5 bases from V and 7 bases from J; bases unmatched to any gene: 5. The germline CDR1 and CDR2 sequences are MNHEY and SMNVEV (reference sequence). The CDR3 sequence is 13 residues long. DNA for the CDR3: TGTGCCAGCAGTCGGGGACAGGGAGGTGGCTACACCTTC. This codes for CASSRGQGGGYTF.

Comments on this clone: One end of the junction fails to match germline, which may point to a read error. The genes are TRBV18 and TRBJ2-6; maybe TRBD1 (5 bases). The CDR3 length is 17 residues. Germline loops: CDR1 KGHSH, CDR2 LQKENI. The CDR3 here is CASSANPTTAGANGLTF. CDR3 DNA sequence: TGTGCCAGCTCAGCGAACCCTACCACGGCTGGGGCCAACGGCCTGACTTTC.

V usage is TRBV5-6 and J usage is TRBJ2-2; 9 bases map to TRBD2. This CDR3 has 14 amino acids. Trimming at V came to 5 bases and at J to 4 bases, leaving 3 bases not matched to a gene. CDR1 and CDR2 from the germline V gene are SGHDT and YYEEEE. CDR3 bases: TGTGCCAGCAGGCGGGGACTAGCCACCGGGGAGCTGTTTTTT. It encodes CASRRGLATGELFF.

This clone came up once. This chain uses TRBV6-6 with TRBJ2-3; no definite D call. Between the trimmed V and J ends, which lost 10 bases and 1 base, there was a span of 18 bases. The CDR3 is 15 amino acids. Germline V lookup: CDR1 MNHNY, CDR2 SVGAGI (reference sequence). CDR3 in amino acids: CATLSEVSGTDTQYF. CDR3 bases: TGTGCCACCCTGAGTGAGGTTTCGGGCACAGATACGCAGTATTTT.

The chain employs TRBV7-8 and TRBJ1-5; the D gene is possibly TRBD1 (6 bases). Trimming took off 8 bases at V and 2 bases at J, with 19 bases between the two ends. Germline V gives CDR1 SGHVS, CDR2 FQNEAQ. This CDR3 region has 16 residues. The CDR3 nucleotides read TGTGCCAGCGAACAGGGTGCATTTCGAGGCAATCAGCCCCAGCATTTT. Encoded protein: CASEQGAFRGNQPQHF.

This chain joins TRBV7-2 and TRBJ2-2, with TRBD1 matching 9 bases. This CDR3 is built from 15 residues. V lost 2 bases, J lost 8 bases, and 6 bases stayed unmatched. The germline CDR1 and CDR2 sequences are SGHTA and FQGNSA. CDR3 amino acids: CASSLPGQGIGELFF. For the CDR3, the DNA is TGTGCCAGCAGCTTACCGGGACAGGGAATAGGGGAGCTGTTTTTT.

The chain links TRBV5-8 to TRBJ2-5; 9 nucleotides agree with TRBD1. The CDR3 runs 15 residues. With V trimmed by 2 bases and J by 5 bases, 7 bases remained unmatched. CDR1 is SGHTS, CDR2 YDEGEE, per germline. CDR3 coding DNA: TGTGCCAGCAGCTTTAAGGGACAGGGTGCTGAGACCCAGTACTTC. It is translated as CASSFKGQGAETQYF.

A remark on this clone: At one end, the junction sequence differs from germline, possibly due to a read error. DNA for the CDR3: TGTGCCGGAGCAGCGGGAGCGAAGCACAGATACGCAGTATTT. Its translation: CAGAAGAKHRYAVF. The chain uses TRBV2 and TRBJ2-3; 8 positions agree with TRBD2. CDR1 SNHLY and CDR2 FYNNEI come from the germline V gene. This CDR3 comprises 14 residues. The whole variable domain, remainder taken from reference TRBV2 and TRBJ2-3, is EPEVTQTPSHQVTQMGQEVILRCVPISNHLYFYWYRQILGQKVEFLVSFYNNEISEKSEIFDDQFSVERPDGSNFTLKIRSTKLEDSAMYFCAGAAGAKHRYAVFGPGTRLTVL.

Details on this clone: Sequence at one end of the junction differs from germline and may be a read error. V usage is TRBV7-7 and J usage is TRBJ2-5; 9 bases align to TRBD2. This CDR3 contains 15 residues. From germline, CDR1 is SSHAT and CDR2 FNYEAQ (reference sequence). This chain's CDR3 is CASSRGLAIGETQYF. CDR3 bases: TGTGCTAGCAGCAGGGGACTAGCTATCGGAGAGACCCAGTACTTC.

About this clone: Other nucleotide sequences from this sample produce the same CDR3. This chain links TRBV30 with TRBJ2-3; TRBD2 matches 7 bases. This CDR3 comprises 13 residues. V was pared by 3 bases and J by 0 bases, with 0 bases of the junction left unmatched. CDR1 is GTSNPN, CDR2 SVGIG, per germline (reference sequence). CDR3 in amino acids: CAWRGLSTDTQYF. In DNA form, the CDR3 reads TGTGCCTGGAGGGGACTAAGCACAGATACGCAGTATTTT.

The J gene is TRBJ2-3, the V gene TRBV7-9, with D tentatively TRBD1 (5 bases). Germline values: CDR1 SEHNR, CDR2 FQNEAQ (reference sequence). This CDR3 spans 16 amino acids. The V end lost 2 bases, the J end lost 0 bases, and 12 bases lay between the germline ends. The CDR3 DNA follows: TGTGCCAGCAGCTTAAGGGGCGGACAAAGCACAGATACGCAGTATTTT. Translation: CASSLRGGQSTDTQYF.

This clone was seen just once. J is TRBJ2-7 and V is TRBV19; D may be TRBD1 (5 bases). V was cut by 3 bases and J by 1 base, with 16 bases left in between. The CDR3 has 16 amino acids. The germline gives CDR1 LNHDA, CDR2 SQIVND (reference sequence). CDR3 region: CASSIFAAQGSYEQYF. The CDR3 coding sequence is TGTGCCAGTAGTATCTTCGCGGCCCAGGGTTCCTACGAGCAGTACTTC.

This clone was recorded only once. The CDR3 region is CASSLATGFAEAFF. The CDR3 nucleotides are TGCGCCAGCAGCTTGGCCACAGGGTTCGCTGAAGCTTTCTTT. The V gene is TRBV5-1, the J gene TRBJ1-1, with D maybe TRBD1 (6 bases). Deletions cut 0 bases from V and 6 bases from J, with 12 bases between. The germline V gene has CDR1 SGHRS and CDR2 YFSETQ. The CDR3 runs to 14 residues.

The DNA of the CDR3 is TGTGCCAGCAGTGGGACTAGCGGCTACGAGCAGTACTTC. Encoded protein: CASSGTSGYEQYF. The chain uses TRBV2 and TRBJ2-7; 10 nucleotides agree with TRBD2. J gave up 3 bases and V 4 bases, and 0 bases lay outside the gene matches. The CDR3 sequence is 13 residues long. Germline V gene lookup returns CDR1 SNHLY and CDR2 FYNNEI. Variable domain in full (rest from reference TRBV2 and TRBJ2-7): EPEVTQTPSHQVTQMGQEVILRCVPISNHLYFYWYRQILGQKVEFLVSFYNNEISEKSEIFDDQFSVERPDGSNFTLKIRSTKLEDSAMYFCASSGTSGYEQYFGPGTRLTVT.